Each of the 9 T cell receptor beta chains below was sequenced from the same sample in a study of shared clonotypes between healthy human individuals. Assay used: immunoSEQ multiplex PCR; TCRdb lists only in-frame clones, some missing. Of about 680,000 clones in the sample, more than 70% were seen once. Source material: memory CD4+ T cells sorted from blood. Subset noted: CD45RA-negative fraction. Receptors were obtained from a woman aged 30 to 39 in good health.

This chain links TRBV29-1 with TRBJ2-7; 10 nucleotides line up with TRBD2. The CDR3 spans 15 residues. The V gene's germline CDR1 is SQVTM and CDR2 ANQGSEA. J was trimmed by 9 bases and V by 4 bases; bases with no gene match: 15. Written as DNA, the CDR3 is TGCAGCGTTGTGTATAGGACTAGCGGAGCGAGGGGGCAGTACTTC. Its protein product is CSVVYRTSGARGQYF.

This clone came up a few times. The CDR3 DNA reads TGTGCCAGCAGCCTGTCTGGAGGAGAAGAAAAACTGTTTTTT. It yields the protein CASSLSGGEEKLFF. The chain joins TRBV5-5 to TRBJ1-4, with D unresolved. Germline loops: CDR1 SGHKS, CDR2 YYEKEE (reference sequence). The V and J ends lost 4 bases and 8 bases respectively, with 15 bases between them. This CDR3 has 14 amino acids.

This chain uses TRBV27 with TRBJ1-2; D might be TRBD1 (6 bases). The germline V and J ends were trimmed by 0 bases and 4 bases, with 15 bases remaining between them. The CDR3 sequence is 16 residues long. The V gene's germline CDR1 is MNHEY and CDR2 SMNVEV (reference sequence). For the CDR3, the DNA is TGTGCCAGCAGTTTATCGGGGACACTGGGAATCTATGGCTACACCTTC. Amino acids: CASSLSGTLGIYGYTF.

The chain uses TRBV28 and TRBJ1-5; tentatively, D is TRBD1 (6 bases). This CDR3 spans 15 amino acids. V gave up 3 bases and J gave up 4 bases, with 13 bases separating them. Germline V gives CDR1 MDHEN, CDR2 SYDVKM. CDR3 sequence: CASSFIGGGNQPQHF. The CDR3 DNA reads TGTGCCAGCAGTTTTATAGGGGGTGGAAATCAGCCCCAGCATTTT.

The V and J genes are TRBV2 and TRBJ1-5; no clear D gene. There are 12 residues in the CDR3. The V and J ends lost 0 bases and 6 bases respectively, with 3 bases between them. Germline V gives CDR1 SNHLY, CDR2 FYNNEI. The chain's CDR3 is CASSEAVQPQHF. CDR3 DNA sequence: TGTGCCAGCAGTGAAGCCGTTCAGCCCCAGCATTTT.

The chain recombines TRBV2 with TRBJ1-5, with a weak D call TRBD1 (5 bases). This CDR3 region has 15 residues. The V end lost 4 bases, the J end lost 0 bases, and 10 bases lay between the germline ends. Germline CDR1 reads SNHLY; CDR2 reads FYNNEI. The CDR3 DNA reads TGTGCCAGCAGTGGACAGCCACATAGCAATCAGCCCCAGCATTTT. Its translation is CASSGQPHSNQPQHF.

The rearrangement links TRBV19 to TRBJ1-2; 10 nucleotides match TRBD1. The CDR3 is made up of 14 amino acids. J was trimmed by 8 bases and V by 7 bases; bases with no gene match: 10. In germline, CDR1 is LNHDA, CDR2 SQIVND (reference sequence). CDR3: CASMRDRGLTGYTF. For the CDR3, the DNA is TGTGCCAGTATGCGGGACAGGGGTCTAACGGGCTACACCTTC. Filled out from reference TRBV19 and TRBJ1-2, the complete variable domain reads DGGITQSPKYLFRKEGQNVTLSCEQNLNHDAMYWYRQDPGQGLRLIYYSQIVNDFQKGDIAEGYSVSREKKESFPLTVTSAQKNPTAFYLCASMRDRGLTGYTFGSGTRLTVV.

The J gene is TRBJ2-1, the V gene TRBV20-1; D unresolved. This CDR3 is built from 10 residues. CDR1 and CDR2 from the germline V gene are DFQATT and SNEGSKA (reference sequence). Trimming stripped 6 bases from V and 5 bases from J, with 5 bases between. CDR3 loop: CSASHNEQFF. The CDR3 region has the DNA TGCAGTGCCTCACACAATGAGCAGTTCTTC.

In its sample, this clone was seen a few times. This rearrangement joins TRBV10-2 to TRBJ1-5, with 7 bases aligning to TRBD1. In germline, CDR1 is WSHSY, CDR2 SAAADI. The CDR3 consists of 18 residues. The J segment lost 0 bases and the V segment lost 6 bases, leaving 14 bases of the junction unmatched. DNA of the CDR3: TGCGCCAGCAGAGAATCCAAGGGACAGTCTTATAGCAATCAGCCCCAGCATTTT. This gives the protein CASRESKGQSYSNQPQHF.